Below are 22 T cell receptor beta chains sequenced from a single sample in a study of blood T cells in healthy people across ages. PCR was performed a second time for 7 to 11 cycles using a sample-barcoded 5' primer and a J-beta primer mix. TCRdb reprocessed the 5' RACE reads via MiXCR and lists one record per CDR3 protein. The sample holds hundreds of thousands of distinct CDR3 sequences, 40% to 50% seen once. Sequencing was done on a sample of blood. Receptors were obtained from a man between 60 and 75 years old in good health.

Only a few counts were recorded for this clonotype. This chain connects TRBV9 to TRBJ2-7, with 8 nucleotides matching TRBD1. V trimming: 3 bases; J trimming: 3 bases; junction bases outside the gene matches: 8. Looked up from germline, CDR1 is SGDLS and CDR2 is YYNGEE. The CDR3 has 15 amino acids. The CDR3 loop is CASSAGTGLIYEQYF. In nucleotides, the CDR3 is TGTGCCAGCAGCGCTGGGACAGGACTAATCTACGAGCAGTACTTC. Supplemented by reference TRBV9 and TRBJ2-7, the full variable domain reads DSGVTQTPKHLITATGQRVTLRCSPRSGDLSVYWYQQSLDQGLQFLIQYYNGEERAKGNILERFSAQQFPDLHSELNLSSLELGDSALYFCASSAGTGLIYEQYFGPGTRLTVT.

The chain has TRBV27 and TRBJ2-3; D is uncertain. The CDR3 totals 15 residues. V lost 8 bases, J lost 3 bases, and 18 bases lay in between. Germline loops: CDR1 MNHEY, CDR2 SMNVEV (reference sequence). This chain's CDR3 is CASGRSGFSTDTQYF. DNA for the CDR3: TGTGCCAGCGGCCGCTCCGGATTTAGTACAGATACGCAGTATTTT.

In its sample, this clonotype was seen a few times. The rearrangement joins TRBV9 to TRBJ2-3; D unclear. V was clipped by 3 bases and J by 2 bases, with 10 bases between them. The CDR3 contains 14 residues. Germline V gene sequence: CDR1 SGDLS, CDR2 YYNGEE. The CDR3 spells CASSDDGNTDTQYF. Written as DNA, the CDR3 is TGTGCCAGCAGCGACGACGGAAACACAGATACGCAGTATTTT.

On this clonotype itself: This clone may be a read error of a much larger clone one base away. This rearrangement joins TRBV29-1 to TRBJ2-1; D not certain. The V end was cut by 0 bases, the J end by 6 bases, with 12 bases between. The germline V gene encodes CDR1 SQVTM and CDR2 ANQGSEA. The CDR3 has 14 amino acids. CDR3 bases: TGCAGCGTTGAAGACGTTCGAGGCCTCAATGAGCAGTTCTTC. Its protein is CSVEDVRGLNEQFF.

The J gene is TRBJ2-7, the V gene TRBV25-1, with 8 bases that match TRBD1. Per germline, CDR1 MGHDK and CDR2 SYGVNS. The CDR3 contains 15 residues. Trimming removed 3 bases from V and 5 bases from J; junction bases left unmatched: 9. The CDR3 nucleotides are TGTGCCAGCAGTGAGCCGCAGGGGGCGGCCGACGAGCAGTACTTC. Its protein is CASSEPQGAADEQYF.

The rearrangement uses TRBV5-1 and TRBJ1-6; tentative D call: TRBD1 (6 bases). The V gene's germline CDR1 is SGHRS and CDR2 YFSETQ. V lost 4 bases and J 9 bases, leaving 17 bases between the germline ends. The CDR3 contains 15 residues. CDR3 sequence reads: CASSKGDGVVSPLHF. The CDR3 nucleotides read TGCGCCAGCAGCAAGGGGGACGGAGTAGTTTCACCCCTCCACTTT.

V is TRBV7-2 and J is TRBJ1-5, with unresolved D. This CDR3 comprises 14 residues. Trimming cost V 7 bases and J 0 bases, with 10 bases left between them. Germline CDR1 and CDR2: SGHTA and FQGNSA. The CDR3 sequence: CASNVGYSNQPQHF. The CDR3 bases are TGTGCCAGCAATGTCGGGTATAGCAATCAGCCCCAGCATTTT.

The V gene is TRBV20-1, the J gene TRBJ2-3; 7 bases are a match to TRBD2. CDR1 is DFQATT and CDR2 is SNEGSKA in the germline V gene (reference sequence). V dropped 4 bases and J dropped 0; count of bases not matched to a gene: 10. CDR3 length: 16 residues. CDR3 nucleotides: TGCAGTGCTATCGGGGCAAGCGGGGCGAGCACAGATACGCAGTATTTT. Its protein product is CSAIGASGASTDTQYF.

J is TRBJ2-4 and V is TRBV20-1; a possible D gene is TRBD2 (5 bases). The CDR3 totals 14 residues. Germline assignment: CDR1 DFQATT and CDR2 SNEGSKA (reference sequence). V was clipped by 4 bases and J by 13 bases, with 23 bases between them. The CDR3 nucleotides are TGCAGTGCTACCTTGCTCCGTGAAGCGAGGGAGCAGTACTTC. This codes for CSATLLREAREQYF.

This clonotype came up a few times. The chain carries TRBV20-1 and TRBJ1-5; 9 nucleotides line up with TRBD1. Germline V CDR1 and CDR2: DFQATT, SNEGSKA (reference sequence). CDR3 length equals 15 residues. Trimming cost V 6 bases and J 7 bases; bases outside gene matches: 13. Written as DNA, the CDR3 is TGCAGTGCAACCTACGGGACAGGGCGTAGCCAGCCCCAGCATTTT. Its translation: CSATYGTGRSQPQHF.

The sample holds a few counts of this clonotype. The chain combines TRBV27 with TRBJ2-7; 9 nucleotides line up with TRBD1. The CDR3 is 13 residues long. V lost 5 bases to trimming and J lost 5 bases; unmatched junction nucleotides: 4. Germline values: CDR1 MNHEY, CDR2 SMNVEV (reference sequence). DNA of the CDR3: TGTGCCAGCAGTGCCACAGGGGGCCACGAGCAGTACTTC. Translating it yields CASSATGGHEQYF.

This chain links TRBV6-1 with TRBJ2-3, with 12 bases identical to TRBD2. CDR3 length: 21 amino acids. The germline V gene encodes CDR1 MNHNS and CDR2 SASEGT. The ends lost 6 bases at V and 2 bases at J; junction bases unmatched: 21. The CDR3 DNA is TGTGCCAGCAGCTCCCGACGTAGGACTAGCGGGGCTGTATCCTTCACAGATACGCAGTATTTT. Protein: CASSSRRRTSGAVSFTDTQYF.

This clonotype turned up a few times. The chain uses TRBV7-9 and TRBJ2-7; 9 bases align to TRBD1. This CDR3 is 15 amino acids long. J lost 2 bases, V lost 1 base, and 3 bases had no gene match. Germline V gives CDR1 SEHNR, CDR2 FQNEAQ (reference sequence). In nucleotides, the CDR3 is TGTGCCAGCAGCTTAGTACAGGGGGCTCCCTACGAGCAGTACTTC. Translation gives CASSLVQGAPYEQYF.

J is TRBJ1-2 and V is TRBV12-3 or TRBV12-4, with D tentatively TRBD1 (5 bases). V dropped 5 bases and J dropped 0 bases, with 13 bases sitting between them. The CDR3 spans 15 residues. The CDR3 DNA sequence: TGTGCCAGCAGTAGGACGACAGCCGCTAACTATGGCTACACCTTC. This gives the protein CASSRTTAANYGYTF.

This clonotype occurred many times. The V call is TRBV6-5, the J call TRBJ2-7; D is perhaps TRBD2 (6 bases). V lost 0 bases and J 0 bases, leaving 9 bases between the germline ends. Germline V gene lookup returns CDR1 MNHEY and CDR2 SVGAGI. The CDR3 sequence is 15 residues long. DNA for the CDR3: TGTGCCAGCAGTTACTCGGCGGGGAGCTCCTACGAGCAGTACTTC. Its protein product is CASSYSAGSSYEQYF.

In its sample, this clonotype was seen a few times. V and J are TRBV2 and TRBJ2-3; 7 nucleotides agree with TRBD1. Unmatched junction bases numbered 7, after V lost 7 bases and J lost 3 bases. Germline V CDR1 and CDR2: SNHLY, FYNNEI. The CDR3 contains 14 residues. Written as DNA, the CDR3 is TGTGCCAGCATTGGACAGGAGCCGACAGATACGCAGTATTTT. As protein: CASIGQEPTDTQYF.

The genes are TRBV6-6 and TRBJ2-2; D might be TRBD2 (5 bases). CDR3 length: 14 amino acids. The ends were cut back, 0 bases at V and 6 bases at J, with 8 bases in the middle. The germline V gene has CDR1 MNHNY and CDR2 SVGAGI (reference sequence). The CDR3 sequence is CASSYSGVSGELFF. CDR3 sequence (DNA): TGTGCCAGCAGTTACTCCGGGGTGTCCGGGGAGCTGTTTTTT.

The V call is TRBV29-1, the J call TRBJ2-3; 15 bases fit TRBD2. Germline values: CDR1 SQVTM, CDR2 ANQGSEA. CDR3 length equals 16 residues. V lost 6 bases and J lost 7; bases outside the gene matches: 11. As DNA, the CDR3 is TGCAGCGTCTCCGGGACTAGCGGGGGGAGTACAAATACGCAGTATTTT. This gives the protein CSVSGTSGGSTNTQYF.

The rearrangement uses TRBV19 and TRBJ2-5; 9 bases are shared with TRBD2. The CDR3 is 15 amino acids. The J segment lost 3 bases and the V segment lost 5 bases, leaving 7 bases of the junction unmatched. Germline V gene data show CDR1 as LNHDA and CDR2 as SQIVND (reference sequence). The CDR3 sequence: CASSSSAGGEETQYF. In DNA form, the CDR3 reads TGTGCCAGTAGTTCCTCAGCGGGGGGCGAAGAGACCCAGTACTTC. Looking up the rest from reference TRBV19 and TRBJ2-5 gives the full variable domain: DGGITQSPKYLFRKEGQNVTLSCEQNLNHDAMYWYRQDPGQGLRLIYYSQIVNDFQKGDIAEGYSVSREKKESFPLTVTSAQKNPTAFYLCASSSSAGGEETQYFGPGTRLLVL.

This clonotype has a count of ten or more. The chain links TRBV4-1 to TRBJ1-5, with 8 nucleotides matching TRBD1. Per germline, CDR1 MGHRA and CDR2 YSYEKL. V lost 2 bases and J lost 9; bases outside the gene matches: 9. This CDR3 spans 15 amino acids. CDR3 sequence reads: CASSQQDRDLGPQHF. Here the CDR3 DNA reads TGCGCCAGCAGCCAACAGGACAGGGACCTCGGGCCCCAGCATTTT.

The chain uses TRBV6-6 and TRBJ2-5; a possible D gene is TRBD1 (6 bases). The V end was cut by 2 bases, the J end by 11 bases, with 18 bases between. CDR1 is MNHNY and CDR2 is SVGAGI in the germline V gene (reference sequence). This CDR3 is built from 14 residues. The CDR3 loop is CASSYTYEGDEQYF. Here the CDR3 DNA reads TGTGCCAGCAGTTACACCTATGAGGGGGATGAGCAGTACTTC.

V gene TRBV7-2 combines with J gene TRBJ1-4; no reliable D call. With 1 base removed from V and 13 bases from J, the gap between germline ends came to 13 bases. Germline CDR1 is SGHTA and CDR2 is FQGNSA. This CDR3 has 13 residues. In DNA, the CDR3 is TGTGCCAGCAGCTTAGGTGCGGGCCAAAGACTGTTTTTT. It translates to CASSLGAGQRLFF.